Following are 23 T cell receptor beta chains from one sample sequenced in a study of blood T cell repertoires in COVID-19. This table comes from immunoSEQ multiplex PCR, and its TCRdb copy is limited to in-frame clones, with some not included. The data show fewer than 80,000 clones, less than 85% seen once. Sequenced sample: peripheral blood. Receptors originate from a woman over 75 with active or convalescent COVID-19.

The chain recombines TRBV7-6 with TRBJ2-7; 11 positions agree with TRBD1. CDR3 length: 12 amino acids. V lost 5 bases, J lost 8 bases, and 2 bases stayed unmatched. Germline values: CDR1 SGHVS, CDR2 FNYEAQ. This chain's CDR3 is CASSTDRGQQYF. In DNA, the CDR3 is TGTGCCAGCAGCACGGACAGGGGGCAGCAGTACTTC.

This sequence joins TRBV5-5 and TRBJ2-2; D is ambiguous. This CDR3 comprises 15 residues. Trimming removed 5 bases from V and 2 bases from J, with 13 bases in between. Germline V gene lookup returns CDR1 SGHKS and CDR2 YYEKEE (reference sequence). This chain's CDR3 is CASRTGRVNTGELFF. The CDR3 DNA reads TGTGCCAGCAGAACGGGTCGTGTAAACACCGGGGAGCTGTTTTTT.

This rearrangement joins TRBV11-2 to TRBJ1-1; 9 bases map to TRBD1. The V gene end was trimmed by 2 bases and the J gene end by 1 base; junction bases not matched to a gene: 5. Germline assignment: CDR1 SGHAT and CDR2 FQNNGV. CDR3 size: 16 residues. CDR3 in amino acids: CASSLTTGGSNTEAFF. As DNA, the CDR3 is TGTGCCAGCAGCTTAACAACAGGGGGCTCGAACACTGAAGCTTTCTTT.

V usage is TRBV7-2 and J usage is TRBJ2-5, with D unclear. Germline CDR1 is SGHTA and CDR2 is FQGNSA. V dropped 5 bases and J dropped 2 bases, with 9 bases sitting between them. This CDR3 has 13 residues. The CDR3 here is CASSPRLQETQYF. CDR3 DNA: TGTGCCAGCAGCCCCAGGTTACAAGAGACCCAGTACTTC.

V is TRBV5-1 and J is TRBJ1-5, with D possibly being TRBD1 (6 bases). Trimming removed 1 base from V and 5 bases from J, with 13 bases in between. Germline lookup yields CDR1 SGHRS and CDR2 YFSETQ. The CDR3 has 15 residues. This chain's CDR3 is CASSLLGHRYQPQHF. The CDR3 DNA reads as TGCGCCAGCAGCTTGTTGGGACACCGGTATCAGCCCCAGCATTTT.

The chain has TRBV7-9 and TRBJ2-1; TRBD2 matches 11 bases. From germline, CDR1 is SEHNR and CDR2 FQNEAQ (reference sequence). CDR3 length: 15 amino acids. The V and J ends lost 5 bases and 5 bases, in that order; junction bases with no gene match: 5. The CDR3 loop is CASSLTSGVNNEQFF. The CDR3, as DNA: TGTGCCAGCAGCCTGACTAGCGGGGTCAACAATGAGCAGTTCTTC.

This chain connects TRBV10-3 to TRBJ2-1; 7 bases are shared with TRBD2. Germline values: CDR1 ENHRY, CDR2 SYGVKD. The CDR3 spans 13 residues. The J segment lost 3 bases and the V segment lost 4 bases, leaving 0 bases of the junction unmatched. The CDR3 DNA sequence: TGTGCCATCAGTGGCGGGAGCTACAATGAGCAGTTCTTC. Its protein product is CAISGGSYNEQFF.

The chain couples TRBV30 to TRBJ1-3; D may be TRBD1 (6 bases). Germline CDR1 and CDR2: GTSNPN and SVGIG (reference sequence). V was shortened by 5 bases and J by 8 bases, with 16 bases between the two germline ends. This CDR3 comprises 13 residues. The CDR3 region has the DNA TGTGCCTGGGGGCGGGGGGCGCCGTACACCATATATTTT. Amino acids: CAWGRGAPYTIYF.

The J gene is TRBJ2-4, the V gene TRBV18, with 7 bases fitting TRBD1. The V segment lost 3 bases and the J segment 8 bases; nucleotides outside the gene matches: 4. The germline CDR1 and CDR2 sequences are KGHSH and LQKENI. The length of the CDR3 is 13 residues. The CDR3 is CASSPQGVDIQYF. CDR3 DNA: TGTGCCAGCTCACCCCAGGGGGTAGACATTCAGTACTTC.

V and J are TRBV7-2 and TRBJ1-3, with D possibly matching TRBD1 (5 bases). This CDR3 comprises 17 residues. V was trimmed by 1 base and J by 1 base, leaving 14 bases between them. Germline values: CDR1 SGHTA, CDR2 FQGNSA. In nucleotides, the CDR3 is TGTGCCAGCAGCTTAGTTGGGGGACGGGGGTCTGGAAACACCATATATTTT. Protein sequence: CASSLVGGRGSGNTIYF.

The gene calls are TRBV6-2 or TRBV6-3 and TRBJ1-1; no clear D gene. The CDR3 is 15 residues long. Trimming left V 0 bases short and J 5 bases short, with 13 bases between. CDR1 is MNHEY, CDR2 SVGEGT, per germline. CDR3 amino acids: CASSYSEASRTEAFF. CDR3 nucleotide sequence: TGTGCCAGCAGTTACTCGGAAGCCAGCAGGACTGAAGCTTTCTTT.

The chain has TRBV5-1 and TRBJ2-1, with 7 bases identical to TRBD2. This CDR3 has 16 amino acids. V gave up 4 bases and J gave up 0 bases; unmatched junction bases: 7. Germline V CDR1 and CDR2: SGHRS, YFSETQ. CDR3 residues: CASSGGVASSYNEQFF. CDR3 sequence (DNA): TGCGCCAGCAGCGGGGGGGTGGCGAGCTCCTACAATGAGCAGTTCTTC.

The rearrangement joins TRBV18 to TRBJ1-1; D is unclear. Trimming took 4 bases from V and 4 from J, leaving 19 bases between them. CDR3 length: 16 residues. Germline V gene lookup returns CDR1 KGHSH and CDR2 LQKENI. CDR3 sequence reads: CASSRTVGTRGTEAFF. The CDR3 nucleotides read TGTGCCAGCTCACGTACGGTCGGCACCCGAGGCACTGAAGCTTTCTTT.

The J gene is TRBJ2-6, the V gene TRBV19; D unresolved. V was pared by 6 bases and J by 0 bases, with 15 bases between. The CDR3 totals 17 residues. CDR1 is LNHDA and CDR2 is SQIVND in the germline V gene (reference sequence). Written as DNA, the CDR3 is TGTGCCAGTAGCTCTGGGCGACACAGCTCTGGGGCCAACGTCCTGACTTTC. This encodes CASSSGRHSSGANVLTF.

V is TRBV7-2 and J is TRBJ2-3, with D tentatively TRBD1 (6 bases). The CDR3 runs 14 residues. Trimming cost V 3 bases and J 9 bases, with 16 bases left between them. In germline, CDR1 is SGHTA, CDR2 FQGNSA. CDR3 loop: CASSFAFRDTTQYF. The DNA of the CDR3 is TGTGCCAGCAGCTTCGCGTTCCGGGACACAACGCAGTATTTT.

The CDR3 DNA sequence: TGTGCCAGTAGTTCGAAAGCCGGACAGTACACAGATACGCAGTATTTT. It encodes CASSSKAGQYTDTQYF. The rearrangement links TRBV19 to TRBJ2-3, with a tentative D call TRBD1 (6 bases). Germline V gene lookup returns CDR1 LNHDA and CDR2 SQIVND (reference sequence). V was clipped by 5 bases and J by 2 bases, with 17 bases between them. CDR3 length equals 16 residues.

Worth noting for this clone: The junction and the germline gene differ at one end; a read error may be behind it. The chain has TRBV19 and TRBJ2-7; tentative D call: TRBD1 (7 bases). Per the germline V gene, CDR1 is LNHDA and CDR2 is SQIVND (reference sequence). The CDR3 loop spans 14 amino acids. CDR3 DNA: TGTGTCAGTAGGCGGGACAGCAAAGCCTACGAGCAGTACTTC. Translating gives CVSRRDSKAYEQYF.

V usage is TRBV6-1 and J usage is TRBJ1-5, with 8 bases aligning to TRBD1. CDR1 MNHNS and CDR2 SASEGT come from the germline V gene. Trimming at V came to 4 bases and at J to 2 bases, leaving 13 bases not matched to a gene. The CDR3 length is 18 residues. Here the CDR3 DNA reads TGTGCCAGCAGTGGGGGAGACAGGGGATCGTGGGGCAATCAGCCCCAGCATTTT. Protein: CASSGGDRGSWGNQPQHF.

The V and J genes are TRBV13 and TRBJ2-7, with 12 bases that match TRBD2. The germline V gene encodes CDR1 PRHDT and CDR2 FYEKMQ (reference sequence). The V and J ends lost 5 bases and 6 bases, in that order; junction bases with no gene match: 8. The length of the CDR3 is 15 residues. The CDR3 bases are TGTGCCAGCAGCCCCTTCGGACTAGCGGGGAGCGAGCAGTACTTC. This sequence encodes CASSPFGLAGSEQYF. The entire variable domain, with the rest obtained from reference TRBV13 and TRBJ2-7, is as follows: AAGVIQSPRHLIKEKRETATLKCYPIPRHDTVYWYQQGPGQDPQFLISFYEKMQSDKGSIPDRFSAQQFSDYHSELNMSSLELGDSALYFCASSPFGLAGSEQYFGPGTRLTVT.

J is TRBJ2-3 and V is TRBV5-8; no reliable D call. From germline, CDR1 is SGHTS and CDR2 YDEGEE. The CDR3 covers 12 residues. V lost 1 base to trimming and J lost 8 bases, with 8 bases between them. The CDR3 loop is CASSLYGGTQYF. The CDR3 nucleotides read TGTGCCAGCAGCTTGTATGGCGGTACGCAGTATTTT.

The chain employs TRBV10-3 and TRBJ2-7; 7 bases match TRBD1. CDR1 and CDR2 from the germline V gene are ENHRY and SYGVKD. The J segment lost 2 bases and the V segment lost 5 bases, leaving 6 bases of the junction unmatched. This CDR3 has 14 residues. The CDR3 reads CAISRQGFTYEQYF. The CDR3 region has the DNA TGTGCCATCAGTCGACAGGGCTTCACCTACGAGCAGTACTTC.

V and J are TRBV6-5 and TRBJ2-5; 7 bases align to TRBD1. The CDR3 sequence is 14 residues long. The germline CDR1 and CDR2 sequences are MNHEY and SVGAGI. J gave up 2 bases and V 1 base, and 1 base lay outside the gene matches. CDR3 in amino acids: CASSYLGQQETQYF. CDR3 nucleotides: TGTGCCAGCAGTTACTTGGGACAGCAAGAGACCCAGTACTTC.

The chain couples TRBV25-1 to TRBJ1-1; D possibly corresponds to TRBD1 (5 bases). V shed 7 bases and J shed 6 bases, with 15 bases lying between them. Germline loops: CDR1 MGHDK, CDR2 SYGVNS. The CDR3 totals 13 residues. CDR3 sequence reads: CASKRSGGAEAFF. CDR3 DNA sequence: TGTGCCAGCAAGAGATCGGGGGGAGCTGAAGCTTTCTTT.